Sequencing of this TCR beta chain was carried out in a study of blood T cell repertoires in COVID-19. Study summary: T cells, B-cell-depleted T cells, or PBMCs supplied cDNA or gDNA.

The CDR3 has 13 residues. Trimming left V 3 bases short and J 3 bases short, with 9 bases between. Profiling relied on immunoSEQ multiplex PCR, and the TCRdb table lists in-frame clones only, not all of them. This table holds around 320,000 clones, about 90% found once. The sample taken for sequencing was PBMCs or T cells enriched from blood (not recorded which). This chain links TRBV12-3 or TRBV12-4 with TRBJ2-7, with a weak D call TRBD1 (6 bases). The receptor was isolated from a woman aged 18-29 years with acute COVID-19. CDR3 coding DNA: TGTGCCAGCAGTTTGGTGGACAGCTACGAGCAGTACTTC. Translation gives CASSLVDSYEQYF.